One and the same sample provided the 32 T cell receptor beta chains below, sequenced in a study of T cells in women clearing cervical HPV infection. Only in-frame clones appear in the TCRdb table, and some are missing; sequencing was by immunoSEQ multiplex PCR. The table for this sample gives about 46,000 clones. What was sequenced was blood buffy coat. These receptors originate from a woman between 18 and 70 years old with a cervical HPV16 infection that either progressed to CIN3+ or cleared (not recorded which).

As to this clone: The junction does not match germline at one end; this may be a read error. The CDR3 region is CARSSPPRAYEQYF. The sequenced CDR3 bases are TGTGCCAGAAGTAGCCCTCCCAGGGCTTACGAG. V is TRBV19 and J is TRBJ2-7, with D possibly being TRBD1 (5 bases). The read halts 3 residues ahead of the CDR3 end, with the missing end drawn from the germline J gene. Germline CDR1 reads LNHDA; CDR2 reads SQIVND (reference sequence). The CDR3 covers 14 residues.

CDR3 protein: CASSDTGFGEQYF. CDR3 bases read: TGTGCCAGCAGTGACACAGGGTTCGGCGAG. The chain employs TRBV2 and TRBJ2-7; possibly TRBD1 for D (6 bases). Sequencing ends 3 residues short of the CDR3 end; the germline J gene provides the rest. The CDR3 has 13 amino acids. V was shortened by 3 bases and J by 6 bases, with 12 bases between the two germline ends. Germline V CDR1 and CDR2: SNHLY, FYNNEI. The full variable domain, with the rest looked up from reference TRBV2 and TRBJ2-7, is EPEVTQTPSHQVTQMGQEVILRCVPISNHLYFYWYRQILGQKVEFLVSFYNNEISEKSEIFDDQFSVERPDGSNFTLKIRSTKLEDSAMYFCASSDTGFGEQYFGPGTRLTVT.

For this clone: The DNA ends 3 residues before the CDR3 does, and the rest of the CDR3 is filled in from the germline J gene. The chain couples TRBV5-1 to TRBJ1-6, with 7 bases aligning to TRBD1. With 4 bases clipped from V and 6 bases from J, the junction kept 7 bases outside the gene matches. CDR3 length: 15 amino acids. Per germline, CDR1 SGHRS and CDR2 YFSETQ. CDR3 region: CASSGATGPNSPLHF. The DNA read from the CDR3 is TGCGCCAGCAGCGGAGCGACAGGGCCTAATTCACCC.

Concerning this clone: The sequenced fragment ends 3 residues before the CDR3 boundary, so the rest is inferred from the germline J gene. The chain carries TRBV29-1 and TRBJ1-5; the D is unclear. CDR3 length equals 12 residues. V was clipped by 6 bases and J by 2 bases, with 8 bases between them. Germline V gene data show CDR1 as SQVTM and CDR2 as ANQGSEA. The CDR3 loop reads CSVGQGNQPQHF. The CDR3 bases that were read are TGCAGCGTAGGCCAGGGCAATCAGCCC.

As to this clone: The read ends 3 residues before the CDR3 terminus; that terminus is restored from the germline J gene. V gene TRBV7-2 combines with J gene TRBJ2-7; D is possibly TRBD2 (5 bases). V was cut by 2 bases and J by 1 base, with 9 bases left in between. Germline assignment: CDR1 SGHTA and CDR2 FQGNSA. The CDR3 consists of 14 residues. The DNA read from the CDR3 is TGTGCCAGCAGCTTAAGCCGGGGTTCCTACGAG. Translating gives CASSLSRGSYE. The complete CDR3 sequence is CASSLSRGSYEQYF. Full variable domain (outside the CDR3, taken from reference TRBV7-2 and TRBJ2-7): GAGVSQSPSNKVTEKGKDVELRCDPISGHTALYWYRQSLGQGLEFLIYFQGNSAPDKSGLPSDRFSAERTGGSVSTLTIQRTQQEDSAVYLCASSLSRGSYEQYFGPGTRLTVT.

A word on this clone: The CDR3 end falls 3 residues outside the read, so it is completed with the germline J gene. The J gene is TRBJ2-3, the V gene TRBV13, with 15 bases lining up with TRBD2. The length of the CDR3 is 17 residues. J was trimmed by 3 bases and V by 4 bases; bases with no gene match: 5. Germline V CDR1 and CDR2: PRHDT, FYEKMQ (reference sequence). Incomplete CDR3 DNA: TGTGCCAGCAGCTATGGACTAGCGGGAGGGCGAACAGATACG. Protein: CASSYGLAGGRTDT. The whole CDR3 region reads CASSYGLAGGRTDTQYF.

Concerning this clone itself: The read ends 3 residues shy of where the CDR3 ends; the end is completed using the germline J gene. The chain combines TRBV18 with TRBJ2-3, with D unresolved. CDR1 and CDR2 from the germline V gene are KGHSH and LQKENI. This CDR3 spans 13 amino acids. V lost 5 bases and J lost 2, with 8 bases in between. The part of the CDR3 DNA that was read is TGTGCCAGCTCAGACTTAAACACAGATACG. This encodes CASSDLNTDT. The full CDR3 reads CASSDLNTDTQYF.

A word on this clone: The read ends 3 residues shy of where the CDR3 ends; the end is completed using the germline J gene. The chain recombines TRBV19 with TRBJ2-3, with 7 nucleotides matching TRBD1. The germline gives CDR1 LNHDA, CDR2 SQIVND (reference sequence). This CDR3 is 15 amino acids long. V lost 3 bases, J lost 4 bases, and 7 bases stayed unmatched. The part of the CDR3 DNA that was read is TGTGCCAGTAGTATTCGACAGGGTCGACCAGATACG. Translating it yields CASSIRQGRPDT. The full CDR3 protein reads CASSIRQGRPDTQYF. The entire variable domain, with the rest obtained from reference TRBV19 and TRBJ2-3, is as follows: DGGITQSPKYLFRKEGQNVTLSCEQNLNHDAMYWYRQDPGQGLRLIYYSQIVNDFQKGDIAEGYSVSREKKESFPLTVTSAQKNPTAFYLCASSIRQGRPDTQYFGPGTRLTVL.

Points on this clone: The sequenced fragment ends 3 residues before the CDR3 boundary, so the rest is inferred from the germline J gene. The genes are TRBV7-8 and TRBJ2-5; TRBD2 matches at 9 bases. This CDR3 is 17 amino acids long. Germline V lookup: CDR1 SGHVS, CDR2 FQNEAQ. Trimming removed 0 bases from V and 2 bases from J; junction bases left unmatched: 7. The sequenced part of the CDR3 DNA is TGTGCCAGCAGCTTAGCGCTAGCGGGGTGGGGGCAAGAGACC. Protein product: CASSLALAGWGQET. The full CDR3 protein is CASSLALAGWGQETQYF.

Partial CDR3 DNA: TGCAGTGCTAGTTTGACAGCCACAGATACG. Translating it yields CSASLTATDT. From start to end, the CDR3 is CSASLTATDTQYF. The chain joins TRBV20-1 to TRBJ2-3, with a tentative D call TRBD1 (5 bases). With the read ending 3 residues before the CDR3 end, the germline J gene is used to fill in that end. The V end was cut by 3 bases, the J end by 2 bases, with 9 bases between. The length of the CDR3 is 13 residues. Germline V gives CDR1 DFQATT, CDR2 SNEGSKA (reference sequence).

In the case of this clone: Read data end 3 residues before the CDR3 end; the end is taken from the germline J gene. The chain joins TRBV20-1 to TRBJ2-3; tentatively, D is TRBD1 (5 bases). Trimming left V 1 base short and J 6 bases short, with 14 bases between. CDR1 DFQATT and CDR2 SNEGSKA come from the germline V gene (reference sequence). The length of the CDR3 is 14 residues. This CDR3 reads CSARVTPGSDTQYF. The CDR3 bases that were read are TGCAGTGCTAGAGTTACGCCAGGGTCGGATACG.

Comments on this clone: The CDR3 is cut off 3 residues early in the read; its end comes from the germline J gene. The genes are TRBV28 and TRBJ2-7, with D perhaps matching TRBD2 (6 bases). The germline V gene has CDR1 MDHEN and CDR2 SYDVKM. V lost 2 bases and J lost 4, with 15 bases in between. CDR3 size: 15 residues. CDR3 DNA (partial): TGTGCCAGCAGTTTAAGTTCGGGACTGTCTTACGAG. Its translation: CASSLSSGLSYE. The full CDR3 reads CASSLSSGLSYEQYF.

Of note for this clone: The CDR3 end lies 3 residues beyond the end of the read and is filled in from the germline J gene. The chain has TRBV18 and TRBJ2-5; a weak D match, TRBD1 (6 bases). V lost 5 bases, J lost 1 base, and 17 bases lay in between. The CDR3 has 16 amino acids. Germline V gives CDR1 KGHSH, CDR2 LQKENI. Here the CDR3 reads CASSAADRPIQETQYF. The CDR3 bases that were read are TGTGCCAGCTCAGCTGCAGACAGGCCGATCCAAGAGACC. The full variable domain, rest sourced from reference TRBV18 and TRBJ2-5, is NAGVMQNPRHLVRRRGQEARLRCSPMKGHSHVYWYRQLPEEGLKFMVYLQKENIIDESGMPKERFSAEFPKEGPSILRIQQVVRGDSAAYFCASSAADRPIQETQYFGPGTRLLVL.

On this clone: Read sequence stops 3 residues before the CDR3 end, and the germline J gene provides the missing end. The chain carries TRBV7-6 and TRBJ2-2; 10 nucleotides align to TRBD2. The CDR3 sequence is 16 residues long. The V segment lost 5 bases and the J segment 4 bases; nucleotides outside the gene matches: 7. Germline CDR1 reads SGHVS; CDR2 reads FNYEAQ. CDR3 loop: CASSALAGVVTGELFF. CDR3 DNA, as far as it was read: TGTGCCAGCAGCGCTCTAGCGGGGGTAGTCACCGGGGAG.

About this clone itself: The observed sequence ends 3 residues before the CDR3 terminus, with the missing tail filled in from the germline J gene. J is TRBJ2-5 and V is TRBV2; the match to TRBD2 covers 16 bases. Trimming removed 5 bases from V and 0 bases from J; junction bases left unmatched: 6. The CDR3 loop spans 18 amino acids. The germline CDR1 and CDR2 sequences are SNHLY and FYNNEI. The part of the CDR3 DNA that was read is TGTGCCAGCAGTCCGGGACTAGCGGGGGGGGGAGACCAAGAGACC. Translating gives CASSPGLAGGGDQET. The whole CDR3 sequence is CASSPGLAGGGDQETQYF.

Points on this clone: The read comes to an end 3 residues before the CDR3 does, leaving the germline J gene to fill in the end. The chain combines TRBV19 with TRBJ2-7; the D is unclear. V lost 6 bases to trimming and J lost 4 bases, with 7 bases between them. The CDR3 has 11 amino acids. Germline V lookup: CDR1 LNHDA, CDR2 SQIVND (reference sequence). The CDR3 is CASSSVYEQYF. Incomplete CDR3 DNA: TGTGCCAGTAGCAGTGTTTACGAG.

Details on this clone: The DNA ends 3 residues before the CDR3 does, and the rest of the CDR3 is filled in from the germline J gene. V usage is TRBV2 and J usage is TRBJ2-5; 11 nucleotides agree with TRBD2. Losses at the gene ends were 2 bases for V and 6 bases for J; bases not matched to a gene: 2. The CDR3 consists of 14 residues. Germline assignment: CDR1 SNHLY and CDR2 FYNNEI. The CDR3 spells CASSELAGGQTQYF. CDR3 DNA (partial): TGTGCCAGCAGTGAACTAGCGGGAGGTCAGACC.

Turning to this clone: The CDR3 end is not reached by the read, which stops 3 residues before it; the germline J gene fills it in. The J gene is TRBJ2-5, the V gene TRBV18; D unresolved. The CDR3 is 16 residues long. The V end was cut by 0 bases, the J end by 4 bases, with 15 bases between. Germline CDR1 is KGHSH and CDR2 is LQKENI. The CDR3 sequence is CASSPPLLASRETQYF. The covered CDR3 bases are TGTGCCAGCTCACCACCATTACTTGCGTCTCGAGAGACC.

Concerning this clone: The CDR3 is cut off 3 residues early in the read; its end comes from the germline J gene. This chain uses TRBV19 with TRBJ2-3; D is perhaps TRBD1 (5 bases). Germline V gives CDR1 LNHDA, CDR2 SQIVND (reference sequence). The CDR3 runs 13 residues. CDR3: CASSSGKKETQYF. Incomplete CDR3 DNA: TGTGCCAGTAGTTCAGGGAAAAAAGAGACG.

Remarks on this clone: Read sequence stops 3 residues before the CDR3 end, and the germline J gene provides the missing end. The rearrangement joins TRBV2 to TRBJ2-3; 7 bases line up with TRBD1. The CDR3 sequence is 17 residues long. Germline V gene data show CDR1 as SNHLY and CDR2 as FYNNEI. The V gene end was trimmed by 3 bases and the J gene end by 4 bases; junction bases not matched to a gene: 13. The DNA read from the CDR3 is TGTGCCAGCAGTGATAGGGGACAGAACTCACCCGCAGATACG. This codes for CASSDRGQNSPADT. The CDR3, in full, reads CASSDRGQNSPADTQYF.

A note on this clone: The CDR3 goes on 3 residues after the read ends, and that part is filled in from the germline J gene. The gene calls are TRBV7-2 and TRBJ2-7, with D possibly TRBD1 on 5 matching bases. Germline loops: CDR1 SGHTA, CDR2 FQGNSA. The CDR3 runs 15 residues. V was clipped by 4 bases and J by 0 bases, with 13 bases between them. CDR3 DNA (partial): TGTGCCAGCAGCTACGGACACTCCAGCTCCTACGAG. It encodes CASSYGHSSSYE. The whole CDR3 sequence reads CASSYGHSSSYEQYF.

With regard to this clone: Sequencing ends 3 residues short of the CDR3 end; the germline J gene provides the rest. V and J are TRBV23-1 and TRBJ1-5; D remains ambiguous. TRBV23-1 qualifies as an ORF whose function is uncertain. V gave up 6 bases and J gave up 3 bases, with 9 bases separating them. The CDR3 contains 13 residues. CDR3 DNA (partial): TGCGCCAGCAGCCTAAGATCCAATCAGCCC. Protein product: CASSLRSNQP. The whole CDR3 protein is CASSLRSNQPQHF.

As regards this clone: The read terminates 3 residues ahead of where the CDR3 ends, so the germline J gene completes it. The V gene is TRBV20-1, the J gene TRBJ1-3, with D perhaps matching TRBD1 (5 bases). In germline, CDR1 is DFQATT, CDR2 SNEGSKA (reference sequence). This CDR3 contains 12 residues. Trimming took 3 bases from V and 4 from J, leaving 7 bases between them. The CDR3 here is CSARTEGNTIYF. CDR3 DNA (partial): TGCAGTGCTAGGACAGAGGGAAACACC.

To note about this clone: The CDR3 is cut off 3 residues early in the read; its end comes from the germline J gene. The chain uses TRBV7-3 and TRBJ1-2; TRBD1 agrees at 7 bases. In germline, CDR1 is SGHTA, CDR2 FQGTGA. Trimming took 5 bases from V and 4 from J; bases not matched to a gene: 10. The CDR3 runs to 15 residues. The covered CDR3 bases are TGTGCCAGCAGCCCTTATGCCGGGACAGCCTATGGC. It translates to CASSPYAGTAYG. The entire CDR3 protein reads CASSPYAGTAYGYTF.

As regards this clone: The read halts 3 residues ahead of the CDR3 end, with the missing end drawn from the germline J gene. The rearrangement uses TRBV2 and TRBJ2-7, with 8 nucleotides matching TRBD1. The germline CDR1 and CDR2 sequences are SNHLY and FYNNEI. CDR3 length: 12 amino acids. V shed 6 bases and J 5 bases; nucleotides not matched to a gene: 3. CDR3 protein: CASRLTGDEQYF. The covered CDR3 bases are TGTGCCAGCAGATTGACAGGGGACGAG.

With regard to this clone: The missing CDR3 end, 3 residues past where the read stops, is filled in from the germline J gene. The chain recombines TRBV18 with TRBJ2-3, with 14 positions matching TRBD2. The CDR3 contains 15 residues. The germline gives CDR1 KGHSH, CDR2 LQKENI. CDR3 DNA, as far as it was read: TGTGCCAGCTCAGCGGGACTAGCGGGAGAAGAGACG. Protein: CASSAGLAGEET. The whole CDR3 reads CASSAGLAGEETQYF.

A word on this clone: The observed sequence ends 3 residues before the CDR3 terminus, with the missing tail filled in from the germline J gene. The genes are TRBV20-1 and TRBJ2-7; TRBD2 aligns across 12 bases. This CDR3 has 13 amino acids. In germline, CDR1 is DFQATT, CDR2 SNEGSKA (reference sequence). V was pared by 5 bases and J by 5 bases, with 4 bases of the junction left unmatched. CDR3: CSAASGGVDEQYF. The DNA read from the CDR3 is TGCAGTGCTGCTAGCGGGGGGGTTGACGAG.

In regard to this clone: The read falls 3 residues short of the CDR3 end, and the missing part is taken from the germline J gene. The V and J genes are TRBV29-1 and TRBJ2-7; 8 bases are a match to TRBD1. J gave up 3 bases and V 6 bases, and 10 bases lay outside the gene matches. The CDR3 extends over 14 amino acids. Germline V lookup: CDR1 SQVTM, CDR2 ANQGSEA. This CDR3 is CSVSGQGYYYEQYF. The part of the CDR3 DNA that was read is TGCAGCGTGTCAGGACAGGGATATTACTACGAG.

As for this clone: The read falls 3 residues short of the CDR3 end, and the missing part is taken from the germline J gene. The chain is built from TRBV19 and TRBJ2-7; TRBD1 agrees at 8 bases. Germline CDR1 is LNHDA and CDR2 is SQIVND (reference sequence). The CDR3 sequence is 15 residues long. Trimming cost V 2 bases and J 3 bases; bases outside gene matches: 6. Here the CDR3 reads CASSIYYGQGYEQYF. The part of the CDR3 DNA that was read is TGTGCCAGTAGTATATACTACGGACAGGGCTACGAG.

Details on this clone: Sequencing ends 3 residues short of the CDR3 end; the germline J gene provides the rest. The rearrangement links TRBV19 to TRBJ2-7, with D perhaps TRBD1 (6 bases). Germline loops: CDR1 LNHDA, CDR2 SQIVND (reference sequence). The V end was cut by 6 bases, the J end by 4 bases, with 19 bases between. The CDR3 length is 15 residues. CDR3 in amino acids: CASSPGGTGKYEQYF. Partial CDR3 DNA: TGTGCCAGTAGCCCTGGTGGTACAGGGAAGTACGAG.

On this clone itself: Read coverage stops 3 residues before the CDR3 terminus; the germline J gene supplies the remainder. The chain links TRBV4-2 to TRBJ2-3; 9 bases line up with TRBD1. V was clipped by 4 bases and J by 5 bases; unmatched bases: 16. CDR3 length equals 18 residues. Looked up from germline, CDR1 is LGHNA and CDR2 is YNFKEQ. CDR3 DNA, as far as it was read: TGTGCCAGCAGCCGCACCGTTTTACAGGGGGCCCAGGTAGATACG. This translates into CASSRTVLQGAQVDT. The entire CDR3 sequence reads CASSRTVLQGAQVDTQYF.

Comments on this clone: The read falls 3 residues short of the CDR3 end, and the missing part is taken from the germline J gene. The chain has TRBV5-1 and TRBJ2-7; 7 positions match TRBD1. CDR3 length: 15 amino acids. The V gene's germline CDR1 is SGHRS and CDR2 YFSETQ. Trimming removed 4 bases from V and 6 bases from J; junction bases left unmatched: 13. The CDR3 reads CASSPTTGIGREQYF. Incomplete CDR3 DNA: TGCGCCAGCAGCCCCACGACAGGGATCGGTCGCGAG.